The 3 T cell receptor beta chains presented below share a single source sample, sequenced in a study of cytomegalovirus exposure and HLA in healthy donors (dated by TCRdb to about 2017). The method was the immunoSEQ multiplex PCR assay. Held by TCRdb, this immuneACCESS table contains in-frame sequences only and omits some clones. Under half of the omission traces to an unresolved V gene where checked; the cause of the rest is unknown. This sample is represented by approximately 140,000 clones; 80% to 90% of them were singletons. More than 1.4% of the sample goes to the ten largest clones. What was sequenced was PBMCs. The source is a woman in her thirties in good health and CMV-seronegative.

CDR3 coding DNA: TGTGCCATCAGTGATTCAGGGATCCGAACCTACGAGCAGTACTTC. Protein product: CAISDSGIRTYEQYF. The chain employs TRBV10-3 and TRBJ2-7, with D perhaps matching TRBD1 (5 bases). Looked up from germline, CDR1 is ENHRY and CDR2 is SYGVKD. The V and J ends lost 3 bases and 2 bases respectively, with 14 bases between them. The CDR3 is 15 amino acids.

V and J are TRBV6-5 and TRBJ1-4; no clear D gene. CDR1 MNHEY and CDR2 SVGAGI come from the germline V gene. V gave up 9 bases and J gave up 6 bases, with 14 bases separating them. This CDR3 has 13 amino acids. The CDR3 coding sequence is TGTGCCAGTTCGCCTTTGCCGGATGAAAAACTGTTTTTT. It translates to CASSPLPDEKLFF.

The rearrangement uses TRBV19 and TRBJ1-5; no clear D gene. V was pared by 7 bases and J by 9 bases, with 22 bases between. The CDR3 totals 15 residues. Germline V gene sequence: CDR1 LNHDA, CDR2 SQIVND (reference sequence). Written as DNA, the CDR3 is TGTGCCAGTACCCCCGGCGGGAGAGACTTTGGGCCCCAGCATTTT. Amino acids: CASTPGGRDFGPQHF.